This T cell receptor beta chain is drawn from a study of T cells after yellow fever vaccination. V lost 2 bases and J lost 0; bases outside the gene matches: 8. CDR3 size: 17 residues. Per the germline V gene, CDR1 is SGHRS and CDR2 is YFSETQ. Via MiXCR, TCRdb re-called the 5' RACE reads, giving one row per CDR3 protein. Here the sample spans 620,000 or so distinct CDR3 sequences, less than 20% being singletons. This clonotype has just a few counts. The sequencing here drew on PBMCs, taken 5 days after the first yellow fever vaccination. The source of this sequence is a man between 18 and 35 years old who received the YFV17D yellow fever vaccine. J is TRBJ1-3 and V is TRBV5-1; 7 bases map to TRBD1. The DNA of the CDR3 is TGCGCCAGCAGCTTCGGGACAGCTACGAGCTCTGGAAACACCATATATTTT. Amino acid sequence: CASSFGTATSSGNTIYF.